This T cell receptor (beta chain) originates from a study of OX40 agonist ivuxolimab in advanced cancers. Study-wide results and caveats: Among expanded peripheral T cells, antigen specificity went undetermined.

This CDR3 comprises 10 residues. V lost 8 bases to trimming and J lost 3 bases, with 5 bases between them. From germline, CDR1 is SGHVS and CDR2 FQNEAQ. Peripheral blood came from all dose cohorts at three timepoints. Some clones are missing from TCRdb's copy, which holds only in-frame ones; the method was immunoSEQ multiplex PCR. The repertoire has tens of thousands of clones, around 90% of them found once; the top ten carry 20% to 25%. This clone was seen a few times. Its antigen is unknown. The sequence derives from an adult with an advanced solid tumor such as melanoma, head and neck, liver or kidney cancer. J is TRBJ2-7 and V is TRBV7-8, with D unresolved. The starting material was CD4+ or CD8+ T cells sorted from blood, obtained in a trial of the OX40 agonist ivuxolimab. The CDR3 spells CASGNYEQYF. CDR3 in DNA: TGTGCCAGCGGGAACTACGAGCAGTACTTC.